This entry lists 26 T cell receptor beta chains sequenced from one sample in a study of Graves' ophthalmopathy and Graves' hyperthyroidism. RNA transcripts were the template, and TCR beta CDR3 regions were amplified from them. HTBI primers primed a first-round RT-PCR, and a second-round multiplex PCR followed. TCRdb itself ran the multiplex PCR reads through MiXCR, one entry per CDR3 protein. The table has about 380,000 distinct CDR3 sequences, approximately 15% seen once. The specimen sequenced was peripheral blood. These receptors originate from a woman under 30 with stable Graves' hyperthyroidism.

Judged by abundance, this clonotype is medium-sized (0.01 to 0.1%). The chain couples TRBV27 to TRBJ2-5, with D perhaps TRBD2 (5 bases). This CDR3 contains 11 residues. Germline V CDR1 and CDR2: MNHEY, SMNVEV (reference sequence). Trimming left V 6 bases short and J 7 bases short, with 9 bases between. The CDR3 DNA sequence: TGTGCCAGCAGCTTAGGAGGGACCCAGTACTTC. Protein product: CASSLGGTQYF.

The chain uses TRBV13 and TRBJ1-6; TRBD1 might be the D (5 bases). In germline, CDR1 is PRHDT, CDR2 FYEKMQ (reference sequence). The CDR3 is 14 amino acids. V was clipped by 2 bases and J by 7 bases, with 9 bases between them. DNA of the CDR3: TGTGCCAGCAGCTTAACGCAGGGAAATTCACCCCTCCACTTT. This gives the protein CASSLTQGNSPLHF.

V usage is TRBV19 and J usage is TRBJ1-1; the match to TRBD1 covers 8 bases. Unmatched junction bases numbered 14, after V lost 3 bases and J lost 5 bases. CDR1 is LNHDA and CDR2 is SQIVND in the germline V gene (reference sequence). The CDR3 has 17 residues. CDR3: CASSMVAQGARGTEAFF. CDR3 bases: TGTGCCAGTAGTATGGTTGCGCAGGGGGCGAGAGGGACTGAAGCTTTCTTT.

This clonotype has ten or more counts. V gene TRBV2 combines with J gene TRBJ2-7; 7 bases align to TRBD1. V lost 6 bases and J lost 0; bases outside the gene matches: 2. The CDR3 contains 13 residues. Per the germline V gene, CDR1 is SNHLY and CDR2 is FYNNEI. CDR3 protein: CASSWDSSYEQYF. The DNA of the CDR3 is TGTGCCAGCAGCTGGGACAGCTCCTACGAGCAGTACTTC.

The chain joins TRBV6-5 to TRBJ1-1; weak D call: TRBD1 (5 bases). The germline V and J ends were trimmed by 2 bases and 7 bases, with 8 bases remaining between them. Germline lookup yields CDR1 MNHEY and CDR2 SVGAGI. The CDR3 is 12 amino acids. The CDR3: CASSYEGLEAFF. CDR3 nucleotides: TGTGCCAGCAGTTACGAGGGACTTGAAGCTTTCTTT.

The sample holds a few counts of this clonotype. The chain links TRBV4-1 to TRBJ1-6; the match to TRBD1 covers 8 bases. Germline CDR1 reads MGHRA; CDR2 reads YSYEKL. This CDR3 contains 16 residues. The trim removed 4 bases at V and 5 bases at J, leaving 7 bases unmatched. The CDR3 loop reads CASSPGQELHNSPLHF. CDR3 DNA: TGCGCCAGCAGCCCGGGACAGGAGCTTCATAATTCACCCCTCCACTTT.

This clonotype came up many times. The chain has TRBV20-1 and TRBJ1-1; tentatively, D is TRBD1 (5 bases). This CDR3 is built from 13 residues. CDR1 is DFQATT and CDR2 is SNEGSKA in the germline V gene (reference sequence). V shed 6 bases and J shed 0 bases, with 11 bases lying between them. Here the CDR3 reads CSAPREVNTEAFF. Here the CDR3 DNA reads TGCAGTGCCCCCAGGGAGGTGAACACTGAAGCTTTCTTT.

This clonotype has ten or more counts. In nucleotides, the CDR3 is TGTGCCAGCAGCGTAGAATTGGGACCCTGGAACACTGAAGCTTTCTTT. Translated, it gives CASSVELGPWNTEAFF. V gene TRBV9 combines with J gene TRBJ1-1; tentatively, D is TRBD1 (5 bases). The CDR3 is 16 residues long. Germline CDR1 and CDR2: SGDLS and YYNGEE. V lost 0 bases and J 1 base, leaving 13 bases between the germline ends. The whole variable domain, filled in from reference TRBV9 and TRBJ1-1, reads DSGVTQTPKHLITATGQRVTLRCSPRSGDLSVYWYQQSLDQGLQFLIQYYNGEERAKGNILERFSAQQFPDLHSELNLSSLELGDSALYFCASSVELGPWNTEAFFGQGTRLTVV.

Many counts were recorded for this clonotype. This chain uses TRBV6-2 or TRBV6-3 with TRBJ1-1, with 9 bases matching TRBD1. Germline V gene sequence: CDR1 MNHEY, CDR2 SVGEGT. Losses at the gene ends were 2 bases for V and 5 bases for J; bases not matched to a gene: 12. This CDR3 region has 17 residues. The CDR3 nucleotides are TGTGCCAGCAGTTACCGGACAGGGGCAGCTGGGAGGACTGAAGCTTTCTTT. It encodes CASSYRTGAAGRTEAFF.

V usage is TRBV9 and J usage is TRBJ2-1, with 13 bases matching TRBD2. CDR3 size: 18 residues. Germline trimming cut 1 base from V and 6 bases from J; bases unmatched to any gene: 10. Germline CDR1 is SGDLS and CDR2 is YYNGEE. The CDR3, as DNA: TGTGCCAGCAGCGTAACTAGCGGGGGGGCCGGGTATCTCAATGAGCAGTTCTTC. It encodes CASSVTSGGAGYLNEQFF.

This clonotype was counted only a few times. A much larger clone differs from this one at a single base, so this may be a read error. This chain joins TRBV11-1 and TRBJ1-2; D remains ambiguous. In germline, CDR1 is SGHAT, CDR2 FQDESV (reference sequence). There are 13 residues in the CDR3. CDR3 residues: CSSSLEVGVGYTF. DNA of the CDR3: TGTTCCAGCAGCTTAGAAGTGGGCGTTGGCTACACCTTC. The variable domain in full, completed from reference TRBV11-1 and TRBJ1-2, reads EAEVAQSPRYKITEKSQAVAFWCDPISGHATLYWYRQILGQGPELLVQFQDESVVDDSQLPKDRFSAERLKGVDSTLKIQPAELGDSAMYLCSSSLEVGVGYTFGSGTRLTVV.

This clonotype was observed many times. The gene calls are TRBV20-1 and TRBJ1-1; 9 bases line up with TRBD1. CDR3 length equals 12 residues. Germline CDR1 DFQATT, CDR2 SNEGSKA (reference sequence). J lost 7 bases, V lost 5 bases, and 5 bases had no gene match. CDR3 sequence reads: CSARSTGGEAFF. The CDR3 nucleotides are TGCAGTGCTCGCTCGACAGGGGGTGAAGCTTTCTTT.

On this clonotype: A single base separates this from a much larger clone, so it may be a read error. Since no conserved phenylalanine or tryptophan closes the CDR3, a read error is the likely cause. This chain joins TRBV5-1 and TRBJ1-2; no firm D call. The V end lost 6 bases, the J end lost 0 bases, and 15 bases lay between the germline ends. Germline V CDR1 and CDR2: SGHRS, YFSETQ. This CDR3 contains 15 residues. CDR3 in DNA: TGCGCCAGCACCTACAACAATCCCACTAACTATGGCTACACCGTC. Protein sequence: CASTYNNPTNYGYTV.

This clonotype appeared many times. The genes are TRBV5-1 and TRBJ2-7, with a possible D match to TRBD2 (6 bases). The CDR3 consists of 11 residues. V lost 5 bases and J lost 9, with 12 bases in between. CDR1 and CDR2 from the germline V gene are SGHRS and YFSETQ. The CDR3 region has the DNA TGCGCCAGCAGACGAGACGGGGGGCAGTACTTC. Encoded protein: CASRRDGGQYF.

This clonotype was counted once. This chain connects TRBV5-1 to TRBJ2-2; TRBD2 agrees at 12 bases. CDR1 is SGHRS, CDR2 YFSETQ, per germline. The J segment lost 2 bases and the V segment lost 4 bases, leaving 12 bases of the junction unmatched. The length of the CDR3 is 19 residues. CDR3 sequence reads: CASSPHPRTSGVNTGELFF. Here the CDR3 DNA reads TGCGCCAGCAGCCCCCATCCCAGGACTAGCGGGGTTAACACCGGGGAGCTGTTTTTT.

The CDR3 region is CASSQDYRVNTEAFF. DNA of the CDR3: TGCGCCAGCAGCCAAGATTACCGGGTTAACACTGAAGCTTTCTTT. The genes are TRBV4-1 and TRBJ1-1, with D hard to call. The CDR3 runs 15 residues. CDR1 and CDR2 (germline): MGHRA, YSYEKL. The V end was cut by 0 bases, the J end by 2 bases, with 10 bases between.

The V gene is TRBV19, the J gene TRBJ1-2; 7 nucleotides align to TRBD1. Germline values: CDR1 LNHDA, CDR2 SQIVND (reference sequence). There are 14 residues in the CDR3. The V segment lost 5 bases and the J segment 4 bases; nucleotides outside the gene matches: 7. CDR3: CASSLFPGGYGYTF. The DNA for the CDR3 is TGTGCCAGTAGTCTATTCCCAGGGGGCTATGGCTACACCTTC.

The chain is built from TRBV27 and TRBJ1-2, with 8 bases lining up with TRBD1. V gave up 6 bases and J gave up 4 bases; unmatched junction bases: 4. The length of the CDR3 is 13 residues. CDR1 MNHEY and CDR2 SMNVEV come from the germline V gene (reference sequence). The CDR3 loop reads CASRATGVYGYTF. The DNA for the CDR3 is TGTGCCAGCAGGGCGACAGGGGTCTATGGCTACACCTTC.

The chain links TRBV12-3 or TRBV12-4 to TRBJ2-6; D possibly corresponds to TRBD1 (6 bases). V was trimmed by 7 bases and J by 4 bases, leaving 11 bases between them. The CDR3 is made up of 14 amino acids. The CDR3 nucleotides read TGTGCCAGCATTACAGGGTTCGGGGCCAACGTCCTGACTTTC. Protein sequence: CASITGFGANVLTF.

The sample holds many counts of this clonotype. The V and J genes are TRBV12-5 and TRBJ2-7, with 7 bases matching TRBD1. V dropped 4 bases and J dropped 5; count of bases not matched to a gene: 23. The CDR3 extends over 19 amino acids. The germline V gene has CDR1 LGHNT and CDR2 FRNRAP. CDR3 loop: CASGYVRGRQGPLSDEQYF. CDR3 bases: TGTGCTAGTGGTTACGTTCGCGGCCGACAGGGTCCGCTTTCGGACGAGCAGTACTTC.

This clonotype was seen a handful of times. This CDR3 reads CSARDIQSSYNSPLHF. The CDR3, as DNA: TGCAGTGCTAGAGATATACAGAGCTCCTATAATTCACCCCTCCACTTT. The V and J genes are TRBV20-1 and TRBJ1-6; D is undetermined. The CDR3 has 16 residues. Trimming pared 0 bases from V and 0 bases from J, leaving 9 bases between. Germline-derived CDR1 and CDR2 are DFQATT and SNEGSKA (reference sequence).

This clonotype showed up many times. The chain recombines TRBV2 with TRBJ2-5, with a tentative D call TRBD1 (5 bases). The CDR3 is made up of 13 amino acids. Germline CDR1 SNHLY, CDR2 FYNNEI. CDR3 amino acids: CAGGWGLGETQYF. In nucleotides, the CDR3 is TGTGCAGGCGGTTGGGGCCTGGGAGAGACCCAGTACTTC.

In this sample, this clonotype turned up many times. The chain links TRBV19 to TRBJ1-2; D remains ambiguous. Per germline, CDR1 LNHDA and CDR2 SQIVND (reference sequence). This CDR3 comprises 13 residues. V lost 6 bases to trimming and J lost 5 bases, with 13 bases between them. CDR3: CASSSLREYGYTF. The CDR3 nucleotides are TGTGCCAGTAGCTCCTTGAGGGAATATGGCTACACCTTC.

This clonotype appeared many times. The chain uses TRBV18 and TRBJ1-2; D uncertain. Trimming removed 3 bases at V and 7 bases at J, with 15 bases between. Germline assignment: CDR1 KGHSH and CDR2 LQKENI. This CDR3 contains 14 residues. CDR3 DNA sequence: TGTGCCAGCTCACCGGAGGACCTTCCCGGTGGCTACACCTTC. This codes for CASSPEDLPGGYTF.

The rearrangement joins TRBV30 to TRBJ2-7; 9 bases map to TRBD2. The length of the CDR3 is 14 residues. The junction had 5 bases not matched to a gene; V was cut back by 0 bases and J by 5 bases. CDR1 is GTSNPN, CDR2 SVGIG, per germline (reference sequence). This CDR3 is CAWSVLREGDEQYF. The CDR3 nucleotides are TGTGCCTGGAGTGTCTTGCGGGAGGGTGACGAGCAGTACTTC.

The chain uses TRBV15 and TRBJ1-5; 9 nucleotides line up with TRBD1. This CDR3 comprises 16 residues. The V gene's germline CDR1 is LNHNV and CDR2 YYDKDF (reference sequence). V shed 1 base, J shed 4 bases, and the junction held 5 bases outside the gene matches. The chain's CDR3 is CATSRGPGQGNQPQHF. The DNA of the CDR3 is TGTGCCACCAGCAGAGGACCGGGACAGGGAAATCAGCCCCAGCATTTT.